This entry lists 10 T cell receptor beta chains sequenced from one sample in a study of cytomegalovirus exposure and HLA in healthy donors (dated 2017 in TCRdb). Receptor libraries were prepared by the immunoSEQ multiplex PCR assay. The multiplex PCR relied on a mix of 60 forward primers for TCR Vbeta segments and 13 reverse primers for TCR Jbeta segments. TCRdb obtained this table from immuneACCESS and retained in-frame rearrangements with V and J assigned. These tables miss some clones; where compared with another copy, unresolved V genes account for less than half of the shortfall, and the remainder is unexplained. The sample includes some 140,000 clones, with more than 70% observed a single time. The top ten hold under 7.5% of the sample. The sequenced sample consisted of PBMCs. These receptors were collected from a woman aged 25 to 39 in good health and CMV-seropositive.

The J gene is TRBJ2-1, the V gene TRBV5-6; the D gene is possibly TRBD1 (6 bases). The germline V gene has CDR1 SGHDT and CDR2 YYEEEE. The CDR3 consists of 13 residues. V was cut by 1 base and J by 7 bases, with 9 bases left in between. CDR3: CASSLTQGNEQFF. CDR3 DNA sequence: TGTGCCAGCAGCTTGACGCAGGGGAATGAGCAGTTCTTC.

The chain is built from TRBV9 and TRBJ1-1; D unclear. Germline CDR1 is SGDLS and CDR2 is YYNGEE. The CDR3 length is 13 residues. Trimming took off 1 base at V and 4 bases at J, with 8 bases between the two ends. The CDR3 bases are TGTGCCAGCAGCGTAACAGAGCTCACTGAAGCTTTCTTT. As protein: CASSVTELTEAFF.

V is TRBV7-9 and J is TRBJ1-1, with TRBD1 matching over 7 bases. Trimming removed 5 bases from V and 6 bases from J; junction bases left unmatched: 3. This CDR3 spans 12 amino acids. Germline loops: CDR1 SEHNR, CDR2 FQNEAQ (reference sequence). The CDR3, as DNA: TGTGCCAGCAGCCCGGGACAGTCTGAAGCTTTCTTT. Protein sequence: CASSPGQSEAFF.

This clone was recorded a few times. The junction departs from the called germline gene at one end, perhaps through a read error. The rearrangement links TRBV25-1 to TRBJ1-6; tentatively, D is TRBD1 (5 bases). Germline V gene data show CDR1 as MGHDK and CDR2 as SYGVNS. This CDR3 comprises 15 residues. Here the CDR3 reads CASSGWGTYNSPLHF. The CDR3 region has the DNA TGTGCCAGCAGTGGCTGGGGCACCTACAATTCACCCCTCCACTTT.

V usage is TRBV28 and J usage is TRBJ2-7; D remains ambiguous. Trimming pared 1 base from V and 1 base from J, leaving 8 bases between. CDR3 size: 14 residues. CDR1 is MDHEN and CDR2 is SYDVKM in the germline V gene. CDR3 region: CASSLYRRSYEQYF. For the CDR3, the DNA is TGTGCCAGCAGTTTATATCGTCGGTCCTACGAGCAGTACTTC.

CDR3 in DNA: TGCGCCAGCAGCTTCGGGACAGGACAAGGAAACACCATATATTTT. This gives the protein CASSFGTGQGNTIYF. The V call is TRBV5-1, the J call TRBJ1-3, with 8 bases lining up with TRBD1. The germline gives CDR1 SGHRS, CDR2 YFSETQ. V shed 2 bases and J 4 bases; nucleotides not matched to a gene: 5. The CDR3 length is 15 residues.

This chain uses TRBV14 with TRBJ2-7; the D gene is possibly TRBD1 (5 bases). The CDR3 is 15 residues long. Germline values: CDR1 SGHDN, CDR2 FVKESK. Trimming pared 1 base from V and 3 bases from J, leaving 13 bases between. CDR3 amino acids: CASSQGLQGLYEQYF. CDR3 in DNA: TGTGCCAGCAGCCAAGGGTTGCAGGGTCTCTACGAGCAGTACTTC.

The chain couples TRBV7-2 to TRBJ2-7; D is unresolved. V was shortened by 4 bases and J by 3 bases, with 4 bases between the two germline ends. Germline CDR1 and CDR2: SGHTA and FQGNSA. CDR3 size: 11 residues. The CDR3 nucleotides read TGTGCCAGCAGCTCTTACTACGAGCAGTACTTC. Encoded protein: CASSSYYEQYF.

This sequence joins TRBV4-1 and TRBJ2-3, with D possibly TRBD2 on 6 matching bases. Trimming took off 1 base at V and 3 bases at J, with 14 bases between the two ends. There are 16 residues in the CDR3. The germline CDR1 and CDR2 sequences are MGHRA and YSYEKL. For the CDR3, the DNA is TGCGCCAGCAGCCAAGTGGCGGGGTTGGAGACAGATACGCAGTATTTT. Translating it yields CASSQVAGLETDTQYF.

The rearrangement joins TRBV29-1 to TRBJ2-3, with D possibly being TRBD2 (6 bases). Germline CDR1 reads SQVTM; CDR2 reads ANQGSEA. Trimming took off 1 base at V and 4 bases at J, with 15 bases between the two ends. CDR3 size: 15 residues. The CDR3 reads CSVEGTPEGPDTQYF. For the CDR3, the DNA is TGCAGCGTTGAAGGGACACCGGAGGGGCCAGATACGCAGTATTTT.